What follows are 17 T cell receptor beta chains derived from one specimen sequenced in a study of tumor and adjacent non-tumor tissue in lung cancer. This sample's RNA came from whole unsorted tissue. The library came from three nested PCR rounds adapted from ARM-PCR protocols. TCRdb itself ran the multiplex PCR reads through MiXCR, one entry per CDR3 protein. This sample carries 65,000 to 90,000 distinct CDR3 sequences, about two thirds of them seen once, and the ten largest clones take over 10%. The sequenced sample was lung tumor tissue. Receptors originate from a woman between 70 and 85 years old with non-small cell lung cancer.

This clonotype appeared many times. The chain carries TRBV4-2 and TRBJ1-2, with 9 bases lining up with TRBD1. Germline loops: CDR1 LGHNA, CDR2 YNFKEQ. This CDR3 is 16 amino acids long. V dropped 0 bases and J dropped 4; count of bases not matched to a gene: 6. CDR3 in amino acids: CASSQEQGALLYGYTF. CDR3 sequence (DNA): TGTGCCAGCAGCCAAGAACAGGGGGCGTTACTCTATGGCTACACCTTC.

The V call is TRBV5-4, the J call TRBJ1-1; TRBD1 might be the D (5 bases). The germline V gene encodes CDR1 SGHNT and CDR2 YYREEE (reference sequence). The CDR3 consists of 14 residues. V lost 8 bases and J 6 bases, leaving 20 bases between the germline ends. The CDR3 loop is CASRGARGRAEAFF. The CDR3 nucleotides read TGTGCCAGTAGGGGCGCACGGGGGAGGGCTGAAGCTTTCTTT. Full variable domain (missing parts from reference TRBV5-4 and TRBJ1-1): ETGVTQSPTHLIKTRGQQVTLRCSSQSGHNTVSWYQQALGQGPQFIFQYYREEENGRGNFPPRFSGLQFPNYSSELNVNALELDDSALYLCASRGARGRAEAFFGQGTRLTVV.

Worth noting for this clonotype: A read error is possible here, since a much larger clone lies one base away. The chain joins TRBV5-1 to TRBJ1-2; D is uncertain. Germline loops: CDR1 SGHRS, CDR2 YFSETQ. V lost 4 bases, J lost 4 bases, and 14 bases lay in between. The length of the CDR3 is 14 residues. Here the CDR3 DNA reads TGCGCCAGCAGCGTGGGCCCGGGTGGCTATGGCTACACCTTC. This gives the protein CASSVGPGGYGYTF.

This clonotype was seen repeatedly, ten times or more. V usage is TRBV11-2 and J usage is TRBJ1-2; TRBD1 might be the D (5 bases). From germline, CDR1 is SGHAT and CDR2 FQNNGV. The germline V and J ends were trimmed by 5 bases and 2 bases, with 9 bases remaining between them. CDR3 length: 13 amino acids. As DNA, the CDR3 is TGTGCCAGCAGCCCGGGGGTGAACTATGGCTACACCTTC. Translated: CASSPGVNYGYTF.

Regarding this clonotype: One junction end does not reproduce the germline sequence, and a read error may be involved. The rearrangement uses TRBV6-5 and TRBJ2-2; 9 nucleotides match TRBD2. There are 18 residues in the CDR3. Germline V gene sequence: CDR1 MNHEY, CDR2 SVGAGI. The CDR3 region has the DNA TGTGCTAGCAGTCACTCTTTTTGGATTAGCGGGAGCTCCGGGGAGCTGTTTTTT. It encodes CASSHSFWISGSSGELFF.

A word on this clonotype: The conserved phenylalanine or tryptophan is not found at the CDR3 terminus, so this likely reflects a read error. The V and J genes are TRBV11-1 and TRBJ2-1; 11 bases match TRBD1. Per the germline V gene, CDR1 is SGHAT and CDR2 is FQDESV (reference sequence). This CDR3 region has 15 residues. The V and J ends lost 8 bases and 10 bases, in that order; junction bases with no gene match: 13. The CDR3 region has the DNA TGTGCCAGCGGTGTGACCGGGACAGGGGGTTGGGAGCAGTTCTCC. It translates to CASGVTGTGGWEQFS.

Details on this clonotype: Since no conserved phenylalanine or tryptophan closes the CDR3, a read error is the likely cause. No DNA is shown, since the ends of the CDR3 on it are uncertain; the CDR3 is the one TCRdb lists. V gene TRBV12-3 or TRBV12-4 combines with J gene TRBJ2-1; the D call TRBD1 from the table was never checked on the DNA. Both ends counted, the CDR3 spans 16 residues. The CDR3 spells CASSLGGNGSRHEQFS.

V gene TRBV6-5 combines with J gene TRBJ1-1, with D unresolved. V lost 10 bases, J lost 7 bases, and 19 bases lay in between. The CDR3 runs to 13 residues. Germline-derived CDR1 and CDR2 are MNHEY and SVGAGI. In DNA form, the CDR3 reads TGTGCCATCACTTACCCGGGTAGGAGTGAAGCTTTCTTT. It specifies CAITYPGRSEAFF.

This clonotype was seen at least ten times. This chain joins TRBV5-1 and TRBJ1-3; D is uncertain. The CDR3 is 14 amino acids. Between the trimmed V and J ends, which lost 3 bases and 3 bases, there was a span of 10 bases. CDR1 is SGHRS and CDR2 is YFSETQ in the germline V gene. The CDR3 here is CASSYGEIGNTIYF. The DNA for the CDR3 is TGCGCCAGCAGCTATGGGGAGATTGGAAACACCATATATTTT.

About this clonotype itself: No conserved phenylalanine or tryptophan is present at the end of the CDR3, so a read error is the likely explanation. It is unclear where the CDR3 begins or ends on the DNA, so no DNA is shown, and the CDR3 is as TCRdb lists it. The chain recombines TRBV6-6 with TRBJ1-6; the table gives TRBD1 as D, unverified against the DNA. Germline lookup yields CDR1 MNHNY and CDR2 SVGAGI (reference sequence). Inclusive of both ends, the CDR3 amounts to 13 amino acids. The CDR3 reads CAGHRDKNSPLHL.

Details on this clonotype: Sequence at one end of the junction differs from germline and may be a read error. The CDR3 bases are TGTGCCAGCAGTTGGACTAGCAGGACGAGCACAGGTACGCAGTATTTT. Encoded protein: CASSWTSRTSTGTQYF. The chain has TRBV6-6 and TRBJ2-3; 8 bases fit TRBD2. Germline assignment: CDR1 MNHNY and CDR2 SVGAGI (reference sequence). The CDR3 sequence is 16 residues long.

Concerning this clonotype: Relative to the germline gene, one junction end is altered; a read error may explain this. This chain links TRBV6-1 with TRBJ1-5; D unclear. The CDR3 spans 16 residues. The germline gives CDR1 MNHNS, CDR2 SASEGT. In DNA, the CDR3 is TGTGCCAGCGGTGAACTGACATCGTATAGCAATCAACCACAGCATTTT. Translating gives CASGELTSYSNQPQHF.

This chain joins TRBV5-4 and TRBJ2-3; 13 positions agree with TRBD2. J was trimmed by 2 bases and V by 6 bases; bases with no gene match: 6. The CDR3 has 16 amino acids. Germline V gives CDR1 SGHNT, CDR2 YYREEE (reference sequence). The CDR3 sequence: CASNLGTSGTTDTQYF. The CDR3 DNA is TGTGCCAGCAACTTAGGGACTAGCGGGACCACAGATACGCAGTATTTT.

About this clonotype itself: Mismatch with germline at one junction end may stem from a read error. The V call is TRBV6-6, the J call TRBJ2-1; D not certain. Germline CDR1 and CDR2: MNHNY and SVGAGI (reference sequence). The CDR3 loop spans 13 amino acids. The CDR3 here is CVSSTGYYNEKFF. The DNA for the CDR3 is TGTGTCAGCAGCACGGGCTACTACAATGAGAAGTTCTTC.

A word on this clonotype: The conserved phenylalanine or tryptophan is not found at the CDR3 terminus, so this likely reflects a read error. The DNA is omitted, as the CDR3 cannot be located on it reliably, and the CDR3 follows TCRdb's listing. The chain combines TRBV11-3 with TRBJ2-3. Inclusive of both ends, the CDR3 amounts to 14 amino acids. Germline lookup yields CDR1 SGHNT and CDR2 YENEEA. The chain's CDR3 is CASSLDPSTDTQYV.

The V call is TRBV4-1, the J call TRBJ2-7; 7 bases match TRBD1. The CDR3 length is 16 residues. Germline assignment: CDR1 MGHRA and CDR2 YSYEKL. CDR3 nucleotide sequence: TGCGCTAACAGCCCGACAGGGCCGTTGATGACCTACGAGCAGTACTTC. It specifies CANSPTGPLMTYEQYF.

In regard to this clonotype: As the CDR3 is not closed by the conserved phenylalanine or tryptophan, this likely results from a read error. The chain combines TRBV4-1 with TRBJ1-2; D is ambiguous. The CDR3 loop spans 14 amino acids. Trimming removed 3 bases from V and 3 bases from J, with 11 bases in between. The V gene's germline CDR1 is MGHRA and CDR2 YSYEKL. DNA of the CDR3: TGCGCCAGCAGCCATGAGGCTCGAGACTATGGCTACACCATC. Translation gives CASSHEARDYGYTI.